This T cell receptor beta chain was sequenced in a study of blood T cell repertoires in COVID-19. Study-level information: Donors in the United States, Italy and Spain gave samples during acute or convalescent COVID-19. Nucleic acid was either cDNA or gDNA, and it came from T cells, B-cell-depleted T cells, or PBMCs.

What the recovered Cohort 3 donors had was two negative PCRs, clearance, or symptom resolution. The J segment lost 0 bases and the V segment lost 7 bases, leaving 9 bases of the junction unmatched. Germline lookup yields CDR1 SEHNR and CDR2 FQNEAQ (reference sequence). The CDR3 loop spans 16 amino acids. Authors' data handling: Counts of nucleated cells, estimated from reference gene primer amplification, were obtained. Some clones are missing from TCRdb's copy, which holds only in-frame ones; the method was immunoSEQ multiplex PCR. V and J calls and clone size are copied from that table; D and trimming were computed from the DNA. The sample lists about 200,000 clones, roughly 90% occurring once.

The chain couples TRBV7-9 to TRBJ1-3, with TRBD1 matching over 7 bases. Sequencing was done on a sample of PBMCs or T cells enriched from blood (not recorded which). The sequence derives from a woman aged 18-35 years who had recovered from COVID-19. DNA for the CDR3: TGTGCCAGCAACTGGGACAGCATCGGCTCTGGAAACACCATATATTTT. Translation gives CASNWDSIGSGNTIYF.